The 10 T cell receptor beta chains below were found in one sample sequenced in a study of siplizumab effects on memory and regulatory T cells. Assay: immunoSEQ multiplex PCR; the TCRdb copy retains only in-frame clones and omits some. The repertoire holds 70,000 to 95,000 clones, roughly 93% seen once, with 6.5% in the top ten. Sequencing was performed on CD8+ T cells sorted from blood. The receptors originated from a human donor in good health.

The CDR3 spells CASSLMDGGDGGYTF. The CDR3 nucleotides read TGCGCCAGCAGCCTAATGGACGGGGGGGATGGTGGCTACACCTTC. The chain has TRBV5-1 and TRBJ1-2; D is possibly TRBD1 (5 bases). CDR1 and CDR2 (germline): SGHRS, YFSETQ. The CDR3 sequence is 15 residues long. With 4 bases removed from V and 7 bases from J, the gap between germline ends came to 20 bases.

V is TRBV2 and J is TRBJ2-5; D might be TRBD2 (6 bases). This CDR3 spans 13 amino acids. Germline V gene data show CDR1 as SNHLY and CDR2 as FYNNEI. Trimming pared 10 bases from V and 3 bases from J, leaving 15 bases between. Written as DNA, the CDR3 is TGTGCCACCCTCGGGTGGACTAAAGAGACCCAGTACTTC. Residues: CATLGWTKETQYF.

The V and J genes are TRBV5-1 and TRBJ2-7; D gene ambiguous. This CDR3 is built from 13 residues. Germline CDR1 and CDR2: SGHRS and YFSETQ. Trimming took off 0 bases at V and 4 bases at J, with 8 bases between the two ends. CDR3: CASSLDVVYEQYF. The CDR3 DNA follows: TGCGCCAGCAGCTTGGACGTGGTTTACGAGCAGTACTTC.

This chain uses TRBV6-1 with TRBJ2-3; perhaps TRBD1 as D (6 bases). V was pared by 7 bases and J by 4 bases, with 12 bases between. Germline CDR1 reads MNHNS; CDR2 reads SASEGT. This CDR3 region has 13 residues. The CDR3 reads CASNKQGPDTQYF. CDR3 DNA: TGTGCCAGCAACAAACAGGGACCAGATACGCAGTATTTT.

This clone was found a few times. The V call is TRBV15, the J call TRBJ2-7; D ambiguous. V was clipped by 0 bases and J by 5 bases, with 8 bases between them. The germline V gene encodes CDR1 LNHNV and CDR2 YYDKDF (reference sequence). The CDR3 sequence is 13 residues long. Here the CDR3 DNA reads TGTGCCACCAGCAGAGAAGCTAATGACGAGCAGTACTTC. This translates into CATSREANDEQYF.

J is TRBJ2-1 and V is TRBV4-2; 9 positions match TRBD1. This CDR3 region has 15 residues. Germline loops: CDR1 LGHNA, CDR2 YNFKEQ. V lost 4 bases to trimming and J lost 1 base; unmatched junction nucleotides: 2. In DNA, the CDR3 is TGTGCCAGCAGCCGCGGACAGGGGTCCTACAATGAGCAGTTCTTC. Protein sequence: CASSRGQGSYNEQFF.

V gene TRBV7-9 combines with J gene TRBJ2-2; 8 positions match TRBD1. This CDR3 is built from 16 residues. Per the germline V gene, CDR1 is SEHNR and CDR2 is FQNEAQ (reference sequence). The trim removed 5 bases at V and 6 bases at J, leaving 11 bases unmatched. CDR3 in DNA: TGTGCCAGCAGCCCAGAGACAGGGGTAGGAGCCGGGGAGCTGTTTTTT. Translation: CASSPETGVGAGELFF.

The chain joins TRBV21-1 to TRBJ1-1; the table names TRBD1, a call not compared with the DNA. TRBV21-1 is a listed pseudogene. The CDR3 has 15 amino acids. Written as DNA, the CDR3 is TGTGCCAGCACCGCACTAAGACAGAAACACACTGAAGCTTTCTTT. Translating gives CASTALRQKHTEAFF.

The chain carries TRBV9 and TRBJ2-1; 11 nucleotides align to TRBD2. The CDR3 has 20 amino acids. Germline loops: CDR1 SGDLS, CDR2 YYNGEE. The ends lost 0 bases at V and 3 bases at J; junction bases unmatched: 14. DNA of the CDR3: TGTGCCAGCAGCGTAGGACCCGGGACTAGCGGTAATCCGGTCTACAATGAGCAGTTCTTC. It encodes CASSVGPGTSGNPVYNEQFF.

V is TRBV29-1 and J is TRBJ1-5, with 8 positions matching TRBD1. The V and J ends lost 6 bases and 0 bases, in that order; junction bases with no gene match: 4. Germline V CDR1 and CDR2: SQVTM, ANQGSEA. The CDR3 sequence is 14 residues long. In DNA form, the CDR3 reads TGCAGCGTAGGGACAGGCCATAGCAATCAGCCCCAGCATTTT. Translating gives CSVGTGHSNQPQHF.